This T cell receptor (beta chain) was sequenced for a study of OX40 agonist ivuxolimab in advanced cancers. Clones were sequenced by immunoSEQ multiplex PCR, and TCRdb holds only the in-frame ones, with some missing. The repertoire consists of fewer than 40,000 clones, with 74% occurring once and the leading ten covering around a sixth. Whole-study results and caveats: Several nonresponders also turned out to have low normalized T-cell clonal expansion.

Autoimmune disease history or systemic immunosuppression excluded patients. In its sample, this clone was seen a few times. Its specificity is not known. The CDR3 spans 13 residues. The germline gives CDR1 SEHNR, CDR2 FQNEAQ (reference sequence). V was clipped by 5 bases and J by 11 bases, with 18 bases between them. The sequences come from CD4+ or CD8+ T cells sorted from blood, collected in a trial of the OX40 agonist ivuxolimab. The receptor's source is an adult with an advanced solid tumor such as melanoma, head and neck, liver or kidney cancer. The chain couples TRBV7-9 to TRBJ1-1; maybe TRBD1 (6 bases). The DNA of the CDR3 is TGTGCCAGCAGCACCAGGACAGCCCAACGGGCTTTCTTT. Its protein is CASSTRTAQRAFF. Using reference TRBV7-9 and TRBJ1-1 for the parts outside the CDR3, the full variable domain is DTGVSQNPRHKITKRGQNVTFRCDPISEHNRLYWYRQTLGQGPEFLTYFQNEAQLEKSRLLSDRFSAERPKGSFSTLEIQRTEQGDSAMYLCASSTRTAQRAFFGQGTRLTVV.